The 9 T cell receptor beta chains in this list originate from one sample, sequenced in a study of T cell clonotyping in hematopoietic cell transplantation. The time point here: recipient sample about 28 days before transplant, after cytoreduction. Measured with immunoSEQ multiplex PCR; TCRdb has only the in-frame clones, and not every one. This table holds thousands of clones, 80% found once. The starting material was peripheral blood mononuclear cells, obtained before stem cell transplant. The source of these receptors is a woman aged 45-59 years with acute myeloid leukemia. Some clones in this sample may be carry-over from other donors' samples.

This clone was seen only a few times. The chain is built from TRBV10-3 and TRBJ1-6; 9 bases match TRBD1. The CDR3 spans 16 residues. Germline V gives CDR1 ENHRY, CDR2 SYGVKD. V lost 0 bases and J lost 8; bases outside the gene matches: 5. CDR3 residues: CAISESSTGGDSPLHF. The CDR3 nucleotides are TGTGCCATCAGTGAGTCTTCGACAGGGGGGGATTCACCCCTCCACTTT.

The chain has TRBV27 and TRBJ1-2; a possible D gene is TRBD1 (6 bases). The V gene's germline CDR1 is MNHEY and CDR2 SMNVEV (reference sequence). The V gene lost 5 bases and the J gene lost 8 bases, with 21 bases spanning the gap. The CDR3 has 15 residues. The CDR3 protein is CASSPSSEGHLGYTF. DNA for the CDR3: TGTGCCAGCAGTCCCTCTTCGGAGGGACATCTAGGCTACACCTTC.

The chain uses TRBV27 and TRBJ2-7, with D perhaps being TRBD1 or TRBD2 (5 bases each). The V and J ends lost 2 bases and 2 bases respectively, with 10 bases between them. CDR1 and CDR2 (germline): MNHEY, SMNVEV (reference sequence). This CDR3 spans 14 amino acids. CDR3 sequence (DNA): TGTGCCAGCAGTTTAAAGCCGGGACCCTACGAGCAGTACTTC. Its translation is CASSLKPGPYEQYF.

CDR3 protein: CASSLVSRNEQFF. The CDR3 DNA reads as TGTGCCAGCAGTTTGGTTAGCCGCAATGAGCAGTTCTTC. This chain connects TRBV28 to TRBJ2-1; D uncertain. CDR1 is MDHEN, CDR2 SYDVKM, per germline. This CDR3 spans 13 amino acids. V lost 3 bases, J lost 6 bases, and 9 bases lay in between.

V usage is TRBV4-1 and J usage is TRBJ2-1; no definite D call. V lost 3 bases and J 3 bases, leaving 9 bases between the germline ends. There are 14 residues in the CDR3. Germline CDR1 and CDR2: MGHRA and YSYEKL. The CDR3 coding sequence is TGCGCCAGCAGCCAGGGGTGGGGCTACAATGAGCAGTTCTTC. Translation gives CASSQGWGYNEQFF.

This clone occurred a few times. V gene TRBV19 combines with J gene TRBJ1-2, with TRBD1 matching 7 bases. This CDR3 is built from 14 residues. The V and J ends lost 6 bases and 5 bases, in that order; junction bases with no gene match: 9. Germline V gene data show CDR1 as LNHDA and CDR2 as SQIVND (reference sequence). CDR3 coding DNA: TGTGCCAGTAGCAACACAGGGGAGGCTTATGGCTACACCTTC. Residues: CASSNTGEAYGYTF.

Note on this clone: At one end the junction does not follow the germline gene, possibly because of a read error. The chain couples TRBV30 to TRBJ1-3, with D perhaps matching TRBD1 (5 bases). Per germline, CDR1 GTSNPN and CDR2 SVGIG (reference sequence). This CDR3 spans 15 amino acids. CDR3 sequence: CAWSFPSGRGDTIYF. CDR3 nucleotide sequence: TGTGCCTGGAGCTTCCCGTCAGGGCGTGGAGACACCATATATTTT.

This chain connects TRBV5-1 to TRBJ2-7, with D perhaps being TRBD1 or TRBD2 (5 bases each). V gave up 6 bases and J gave up 2 bases, with 9 bases separating them. The CDR3 is 12 residues long. Looked up from germline, CDR1 is SGHRS and CDR2 is YFSETQ. The CDR3 DNA reads as TGCGCCAGCAAACGGGGCGCCTACGAGCAGTACTTC. Translation: CASKRGAYEQYF.

This clone was detected only once. This chain joins TRBV5-4 and TRBJ1-2; tentative D call: TRBD1 (5 bases). V lost 4 bases, J lost 2 bases, and 15 bases lay in between. This CDR3 region has 15 residues. Germline V gene sequence: CDR1 SGHNT, CDR2 YYREEE (reference sequence). CDR3 amino acids: CASSIPTERNYGYTF. The CDR3 DNA reads as TGTGCCAGCAGCATTCCGACAGAAAGAAACTATGGCTACACCTTC.